Each of the 7 T cell receptor beta chains below was sequenced from the same sample in a study of cytomegalovirus exposure and HLA in healthy donors. The PCR contained 60 Vbeta and 13 Jbeta primers. Produced via immunoSEQ multiplex PCR; TCRdb's table is partial and in-frame only. The data show about 140,000 clones, more than 70% seen once. The sequenced material came from PBMCs. These receptors were taken from a man younger than 30 in good health and CMV-seropositive.

The genes are TRBV30 and TRBJ1-3; 7 bases align to TRBD1. Germline V CDR1 and CDR2: GTSNPN, SVGIG (reference sequence). The CDR3 extends over 14 amino acids. The V gene end was trimmed by 8 bases and the J gene end by 0 bases; junction bases not matched to a gene: 7. CDR3 coding DNA: TGTGCCCGAGGGGGCCCCACCTCTGGAAACACCATATATTTT. This codes for CARGGPTSGNTIYF.

V and J are TRBV29-1 and TRBJ1-1, with 8 positions matching TRBD1. Germline CDR1 and CDR2: SQVTM and ANQGSEA. CDR3 size: 15 residues. Trimming at V came to 5 bases and at J to 4 bases, leaving 12 bases not matched to a gene. CDR3 in DNA: TGCAGCGTTCCCAGGGGGCCTGGGGTGAGCACTGAAGCTTTCTTT. Translation gives CSVPRGPGVSTEAFF. Full variable domain (remainder filled in from reference TRBV29-1 and TRBJ1-1): SAVISQKPSRDICQRGTSLTIQCQVDSQVTMMFWYRQQPGQSLTLIATANQGSEATYESGFVIDKFPISRPNLTFSTLTVSNMSPEDSSIYLCSVPRGPGVSTEAFFGQGTRLTVV.

CDR3 residues: CASSQPGGSNQPQHF. The CDR3, as DNA: TGTGCCAGCAGCCAACCGGGAGGGAGCAATCAGCCCCAGCATTTT. J is TRBJ1-5 and V is TRBV4-2; D remains unclear. Germline lookup yields CDR1 LGHNA and CDR2 YNFKEQ. V shed 2 bases and J shed 1 base, with 9 bases lying between them. The CDR3 consists of 15 residues.

V gene TRBV6-8 combines with J gene TRBJ2-7, with 7 bases lining up with TRBD2. V lost 8 bases to trimming and J lost 2 bases; unmatched junction nucleotides: 9. Germline CDR1 and CDR2: MNHGY and SAAAGT. The CDR3 extends over 14 amino acids. CDR3 DNA: TGTGCCAGCGGGGGTAGCGGGCGTCCCTACGAGCAGTACTTC. This sequence encodes CASGGSGRPYEQYF.

This sequence joins TRBV15 and TRBJ2-5; TRBD2 matches at 7 bases. The CDR3 is 13 amino acids. J gave up 5 bases and V 5 bases, and 5 bases lay outside the gene matches. The V gene's germline CDR1 is LNHNV and CDR2 YYDKDF (reference sequence). The CDR3 bases are TGTGCCACCAGCTGGGGAGGGTATGAGACCCAGTACTTC. As protein: CATSWGGYETQYF.

J is TRBJ2-1 and V is TRBV9; 12 positions agree with TRBD2. The CDR3 totals 15 residues. Germline assignment: CDR1 SGDLS and CDR2 YYNGEE. Trimming cost V 4 bases and J 7 bases; bases outside gene matches: 6. The CDR3 is CASSLSTSGSNEQFF. The CDR3, as DNA: TGTGCCAGCAGCTTATCGACTAGCGGGAGTAATGAGCAGTTCTTC.

The V gene is TRBV29-1, the J gene TRBJ2-1; 9 nucleotides align to TRBD2. This CDR3 is 18 amino acids long. With 7 bases clipped from V and 3 bases from J, the junction kept 19 bases outside the gene matches. Germline V gene sequence: CDR1 SQVTM, CDR2 ANQGSEA. The CDR3, as DNA: TGCAGCGCGGACGAAAGCGGGAGGACCCCTAATATCTACAATGAGCAGTTCTTC. It codes for CSADESGRTPNIYNEQFF.